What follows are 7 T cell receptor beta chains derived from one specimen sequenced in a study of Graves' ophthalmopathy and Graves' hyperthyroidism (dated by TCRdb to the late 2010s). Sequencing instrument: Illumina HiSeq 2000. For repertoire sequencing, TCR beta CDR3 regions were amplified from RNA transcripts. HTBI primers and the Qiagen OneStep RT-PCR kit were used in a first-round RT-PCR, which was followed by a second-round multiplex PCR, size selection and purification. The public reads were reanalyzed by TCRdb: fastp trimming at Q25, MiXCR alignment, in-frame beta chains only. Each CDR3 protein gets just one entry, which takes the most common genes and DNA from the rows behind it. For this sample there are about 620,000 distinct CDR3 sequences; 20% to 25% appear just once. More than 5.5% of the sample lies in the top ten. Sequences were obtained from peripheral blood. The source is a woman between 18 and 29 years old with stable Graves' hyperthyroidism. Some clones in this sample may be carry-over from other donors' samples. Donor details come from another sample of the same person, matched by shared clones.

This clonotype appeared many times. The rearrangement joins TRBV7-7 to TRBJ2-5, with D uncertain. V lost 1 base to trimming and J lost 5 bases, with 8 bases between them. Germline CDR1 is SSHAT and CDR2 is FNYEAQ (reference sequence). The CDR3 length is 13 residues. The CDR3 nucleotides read TGTGCCAGCAGCTTAGGGGTGCGGGAGACCCAGTACTTC. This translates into CASSLGVRETQYF.

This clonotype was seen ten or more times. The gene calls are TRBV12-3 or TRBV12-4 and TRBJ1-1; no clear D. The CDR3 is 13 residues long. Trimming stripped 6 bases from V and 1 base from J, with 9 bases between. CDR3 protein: CASSQTPNTEAFF. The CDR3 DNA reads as TGTGCCAGCAGCCAAACACCGAACACTGAAGCTTTCTTT.

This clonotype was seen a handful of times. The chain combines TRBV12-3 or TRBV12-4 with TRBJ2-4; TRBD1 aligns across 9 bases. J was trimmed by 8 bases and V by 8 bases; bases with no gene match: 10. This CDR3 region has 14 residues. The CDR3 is CASQPLQGADIQYF. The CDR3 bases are TGTGCCAGCCAACCCTTACAGGGGGCCGACATTCAGTACTTC.

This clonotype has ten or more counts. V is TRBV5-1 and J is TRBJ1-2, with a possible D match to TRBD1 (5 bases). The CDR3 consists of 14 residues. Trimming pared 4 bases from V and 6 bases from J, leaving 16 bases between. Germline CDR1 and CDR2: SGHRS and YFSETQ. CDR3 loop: CASSPGQEVDGYTF. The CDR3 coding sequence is TGCGCCAGCAGCCCAGGACAAGAAGTGGATGGCTACACCTTC.

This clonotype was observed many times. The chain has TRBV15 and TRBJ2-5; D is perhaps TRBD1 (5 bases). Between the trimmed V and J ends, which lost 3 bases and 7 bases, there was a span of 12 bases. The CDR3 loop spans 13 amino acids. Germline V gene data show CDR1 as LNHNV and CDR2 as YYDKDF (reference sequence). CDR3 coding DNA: TGTGCCACCAGCAGGGAAACAGGCACGACCCAGTACTTC. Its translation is CATSRETGTTQYF.

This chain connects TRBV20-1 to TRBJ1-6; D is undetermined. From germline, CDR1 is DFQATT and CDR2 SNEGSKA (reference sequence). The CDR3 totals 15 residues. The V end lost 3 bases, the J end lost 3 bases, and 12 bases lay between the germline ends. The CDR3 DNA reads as TGCAGTGCTAGGCCCCCCCGGGACTATAATTCACCCCTCCACTTT. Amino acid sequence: CSARPPRDYNSPLHF.

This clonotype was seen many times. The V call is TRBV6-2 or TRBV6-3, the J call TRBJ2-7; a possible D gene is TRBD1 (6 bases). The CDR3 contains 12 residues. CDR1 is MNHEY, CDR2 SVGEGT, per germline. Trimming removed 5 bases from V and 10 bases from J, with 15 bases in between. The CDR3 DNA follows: TGTGCCAGCAGTCCAGACAGGAGGAGACAGTACTTC. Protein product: CASSPDRRRQYF.